These T cell receptor beta chains were read from a single sample in a study of blood T cell repertoires in COVID-19. Clones were read by immunoSEQ multiplex PCR, and TCRdb kept only the in-frame ones, dropping some. This table holds approximately 65,000 clones, approximately 81% found once. Sequenced material: PBMCs or T cells enriched from blood (not recorded which). The receptors were sampled from a woman in her thirties or forties with acute COVID-19. CDR3s include the opening cysteine and the closing phenylalanine or tryptophan.

V gene: TRBV27
J gene: TRBJ1-1
CDR3 protein: CASSSGQGLMNTEAFF

V gene: TRBV29-1
J gene: TRBJ2-5
CDR3 protein: CSVGLKGGETQYF

V gene: TRBV4-1
J gene: TRBJ2-3
CDR3 protein: CASSQVAGATSDTQYF

V gene: TRBV5-1
J gene: TRBJ1-1
CDR3 protein: CASGYGGVNTEAFF

V gene: TRBV19
J gene: TRBJ1-6
CDR3 protein: CASSLRQGNNSPLHF

V gene: TRBV24-1
J gene: TRBJ2-2
CDR3 protein: CATRGTGYTGELFF

V gene: TRBV6-1
J gene: TRBJ1-1
CDR3 protein: CASSEGRNTEAFF

V gene: TRBV29-1
J gene: TRBJ1-1
CDR3 protein: CSVENSEAFF

V gene: TRBV28
J gene: TRBJ1-2
CDR3 protein: CASSLAGGLGYTF

V gene: TRBV28
J gene: TRBJ2-5
CDR3 protein: CASMSGSWKTQYF

V gene: TRBV27
J gene: TRBJ1-5
CDR3 protein: CASSQGTGGNQPQHF

V gene: TRBV5-1
J gene: TRBJ2-2
CDR3 protein: CASSLVRGTGELFF

V gene: TRBV19
J gene: TRBJ2-3
CDR3 protein: CASSPHETSGVADTQYF

V gene: TRBV19
J gene: TRBJ2-1
CDR3 protein: CASTDRSTYNEQFF

V gene: TRBV7-9
J gene: TRBJ2-5
CDR3 protein: CASQLHGGSETQYF

V gene: TRBV5-1
J gene: TRBJ2-2
CDR3 protein: CASLRGGTGELFF

V gene: TRBV5-1
J gene: TRBJ2-5
CDR3 protein: CASSLAPTGGRETQYF

V gene: TRBV10-3
J gene: TRBJ1-6
CDR3 protein: CASKEGNSPLHF

V gene: TRBV2
J gene: TRBJ1-2
CDR3 protein: CASSEQGFQGYTF

V gene: TRBV9
J gene: TRBJ2-7
CDR3 protein: CASSLSGQGYEQYF

V gene: TRBV10-1
J gene: TRBJ2-1
CDR3 protein: CASSVGSLSSYNEQFF

V gene: TRBV19
J gene: TRBJ1-5
CDR3 protein: CASSIGAGYRDQPQHF

V gene: TRBV6-5
J gene: TRBJ2-7
CDR3 protein: CASSSYLGTGVGEQYF

V gene: TRBV15
J gene: TRBJ2-5
CDR3 protein: CATSTGLAGGPQETQYF

V gene: TRBV6-4
J gene: TRBJ2-2
CDR3 protein: CASSPQGRGTGELFF

V gene: TRBV14
J gene: TRBJ1-6
CDR3 protein: CASSKPGQGVYNSPLHF

V gene: TRBV18
J gene: TRBJ1-1
CDR3 protein: CASSPGTGANTEAFF

V gene: TRBV7-9
J gene: TRBJ2-7
CDR3 protein: CASSWGLAFSEQYF

V gene: TRBV24-1
J gene: TRBJ2-2
CDR3 protein: CATAGTLNTGELFF

V gene: TRBV4-1
J gene: TRBJ1-1
CDR3 protein: CASSQGTVANTEAFF

V gene: TRBV5-6
J gene: TRBJ2-3
CDR3 protein: CASSLPSTGTDTQYF

V gene: TRBV4-2
J gene: TRBJ1-6
CDR3 protein: CASSLRDREVSPLHF

V gene: TRBV5-4
J gene: TRBJ2-3
CDR3 protein: CASSLLSGTSTDTQYF

V gene: TRBV27
J gene: TRBJ1-1
CDR3 protein: CASSLWRGVTEAFF

V gene: TRBV19
J gene: TRBJ1-6
CDR3 protein: CASSIRQANYNSPLHF

V gene: TRBV2
J gene: TRBJ2-3
CDR3 protein: CASSSPQTSGGPTDTQYF

V gene: TRBV11-2
J gene: TRBJ1-2
CDR3 protein: CASSLERTSYGYTF

V gene: TRBV28
J gene: TRBJ1-6
CDR3 protein: CASSFDAGGGNSPLHF

V gene: TRBV14
J gene: TRBJ1-2
CDR3 protein: CASSQTQDPNYGYTF

V gene: TRBV27
J gene: TRBJ1-1
CDR3 protein: CASSSGTGAKANTEAFF

V gene: TRBV3-1/TRBV3-2
J gene: TRBJ2-7
CDR3 protein: CASSRGTGGTYEQYF

V gene: TRBV19
J gene: TRBJ1-1
CDR3 protein: CASSIGGWDTEAFF

V gene: TRBV14
J gene: TRBJ2-3
CDR3 protein: CASSPSTSGSVNTQYF

V gene: TRBV9
J gene: TRBJ2-6
CDR3 protein: CASSVEGPGANVLTF

V gene: TRBV5-4
J gene: TRBJ2-3
CDR3 protein: CASSAPGTDTQYF

V gene: TRBV11-2
J gene: TRBJ1-3
CDR3 protein: CASSLHYPGQGVYF

V gene: TRBV13
J gene: TRBJ2-3
CDR3 protein: CASSTAVRPDTQYF

V gene: TRBV5-5
J gene: TRBJ1-4
CDR3 protein: CASSLQGRKLFF

V gene: TRBV19
J gene: TRBJ1-1
CDR3 protein: CASSPRDRGIDTEAFF

V gene: TRBV10-3
J gene: TRBJ1-6
CDR3 protein: CAISLGAGNNSPLHF

V gene: TRBV7-8
J gene: TRBJ2-3
CDR3 protein: CASSLIAGASTDTQYF